Below are 19 T cell receptor beta chains sequenced from a single sample in a study of OX40 agonist ivuxolimab in advanced cancers. Libraries came from the immunoSEQ multiplex PCR assay. Held by TCRdb, this immuneACCESS table contains in-frame sequences only and omits some clones. Under half of the omission traces to an unresolved V gene where checked; the cause of the rest is unknown. This sample is represented by approximately 62,000 clones; around 90% of them were singletons. Of the sample, about 5% falls within the top ten clones. This material consisted of CD4+ or CD8+ T cells sorted from blood, taken in a trial of the OX40 agonist ivuxolimab. The receptors come from an adult with an advanced solid tumor such as melanoma, head and neck, liver or kidney cancer.

V usage is TRBV11-3 and J usage is TRBJ1-3, with D maybe TRBD1 (6 bases). From germline, CDR1 is SGHNT and CDR2 YENEEA. Between the trimmed V and J ends, which lost 5 bases and 0 bases, there was a span of 14 bases. There are 16 residues in the CDR3. CDR3 residues: CASSLDGTYSGNTIYF. The DNA for the CDR3 is TGTGCCAGCAGCCTCGACGGGACATACTCTGGAAACACCATATATTTT.

The genes are TRBV7-3 and TRBJ2-2; TRBD1 aligns across 7 bases. There are 15 residues in the CDR3. The ends lost 2 bases at V and 1 base at J; junction bases unmatched: 1. The germline CDR1 and CDR2 sequences are SGHTA and FQGTGA. The DNA for the CDR3 is TGTGCCAGCAGCTTAGGGGACAGGAACACCGGGGAGCTGTTTTTT. It specifies CASSLGDRNTGELFF.

This chain uses TRBV28 with TRBJ1-5; D is unresolved. Germline assignment: CDR1 MDHEN and CDR2 SYDVKM. CDR3 length: 10 residues. The CDR3 loop reads CAGGYQPQHF. As DNA, the CDR3 is TGTGCAGGAGGGTACCAGCCCCAGCATTTT.

This clone was seen only a few times. V is TRBV30 and J is TRBJ2-1; D not resolved. The germline V gene has CDR1 GTSNPN and CDR2 SVGIG (reference sequence). The CDR3 runs 13 residues. The V gene lost 3 bases and the J gene lost 7 bases, with 13 bases spanning the gap. CDR3 amino acids: CAWRAQAHNEQFF. CDR3 DNA sequence: TGTGCCTGGAGGGCCCAGGCCCATAATGAGCAGTTCTTC. Filled out from reference TRBV30 and TRBJ2-1, the complete variable domain reads SQTIHQWPATLVQPVGSPLSLECTVEGTSNPNLYWYRQAAGRGLQLLFYSVGIGQISSEVPQNLSASRPQDRQFILSSKKLLLSDSGFYLCAWRAQAHNEQFFGPGTRLTVL.

This rearrangement joins TRBV6-1 to TRBJ1-3; no firm D call. The CDR3 is made up of 15 amino acids. Germline assignment: CDR1 MNHNS and CDR2 SASEGT. Trimming pared 1 base from V and 0 bases from J, leaving 7 bases between. The DNA for the CDR3 is TGTGCCAGCAGTGAAGTTCTCAGCTCTGGAAACACCATATATTTT. This translates into CASSEVLSSGNTIYF.

In DNA, the CDR3 is TGTGCCAGCAGTGAGGTGGGGAAGGCTAATGAAAAACTGTTTTTT. It translates to CASSEVGKANEKLFF. The chain has TRBV28 and TRBJ1-4; D unresolved. Trimming cost V 5 bases and J 3 bases, with 13 bases left between them. CDR1 is MDHEN, CDR2 SYDVKM, per germline. The CDR3 runs 15 residues. Together with reference TRBV28 and TRBJ1-4, the CDR3 gives the full variable domain: DVKVTQSSRYLVKRTGEKVFLECVQDMDHENMFWYRQDPGLGLRLIYFSYDVKMKEKGDIPEGYSVSREKKERFSLILESASTNQTSMYLCASSEVGKANEKLFFGSGTQLSVL.

V gene TRBV18 combines with J gene TRBJ1-1; 7 bases map to TRBD1. The junction had 1 base not matched to a gene; V was cut back by 8 bases and J by 1 base. From germline, CDR1 is KGHSH and CDR2 LQKENI. The CDR3 covers 12 residues. CDR3 bases: TGTGCCAGCCGACAGGGGAACACTGAAGCTTTCTTT. Translating it yields CASRQGNTEAFF.

This clone appeared once. The J gene is TRBJ2-2, the V gene TRBV6-4; TRBD1 matches at 7 bases. Germline values: CDR1 MRHNA, CDR2 SNTAGT. The CDR3 is 17 amino acids. J lost 1 base, V lost 5 bases, and 10 bases had no gene match. CDR3 bases: TGTGCCAGCAGTCTTGGGGTCAACAGGGGGAACACCGGGGAGCTGTTTTTT. Translation gives CASSLGVNRGNTGELFF.

The chain uses TRBV10-3 and TRBJ2-7; TRBD1 is a possible D gene (6 bases). V was clipped by 1 base and J by 9 bases, with 10 bases between them. The germline gives CDR1 ENHRY, CDR2 SYGVKD. The CDR3 contains 12 residues. The CDR3 bases are TGTGCCATCAGTGAGTACAGGGACGGGCAGTACTTC. Encoded protein: CAISEYRDGQYF.

CDR3 nucleotides: TGTGCCAGCAGTAGGGGCACCGGGGAGCTGTTTTTT. As protein: CASSRGTGELFF. The chain uses TRBV28 and TRBJ2-2, with a tentative D call TRBD1 (5 bases). The CDR3 length is 12 residues. The V and J ends lost 5 bases and 4 bases respectively, with 5 bases between them. The V gene's germline CDR1 is MDHEN and CDR2 SYDVKM.

The table lists this clone with a count of one. The germline gene is not matched at one end of the junction; a read error may be the cause. This same CDR3 is encoded by further DNA sequences in the sample. This chain joins TRBV11-2 and TRBJ1-4; no reliable D call. The CDR3 loop spans 14 amino acids. The germline V gene has CDR1 SGHAT and CDR2 FQNNGV. CDR3 protein: CASNTGIGNEKLFF. The CDR3, as DNA: TGTGCCAGCAACACGGGTATTGGAAATGAAAAGCTGTTTTTT. The full variable domain, rest sourced from reference TRBV11-2 and TRBJ1-4, is EAGVAQSPRYKIIEKRQSVAFWCNPISGHATLYWYQQILGQGPKLLIQFQNNGVVDDSQLPKDRFSAERLKGVDSTLKIQPAKLEDSAVYLCASNTGIGNEKLFFGSGTQLSVL.

V usage is TRBV2 and J usage is TRBJ2-2; tentatively, D is TRBD1 (6 bases). CDR1 is SNHLY, CDR2 FYNNEI, per germline. The CDR3 is made up of 15 amino acids. Deletions cut 5 bases from V and 1 base from J, with 11 bases between. The CDR3 DNA follows: TGTGCCAGCAGTCAGGGGCGGTGGAACACCGGGGAGCTGTTTTTT. It yields the protein CASSQGRWNTGELFF.

The chain has TRBV5-1 and TRBJ2-6; maybe TRBD1 (5 bases). The ends were cut back, 4 bases at V and 0 bases at J, with 8 bases in the middle. The CDR3 contains 15 residues. Germline loops: CDR1 SGHRS, CDR2 YFSETQ. In nucleotides, the CDR3 is TGCGCCAGCAGCCAGGACAACTCTGGGGCCAACGTCCTGACTTTC. This translates into CASSQDNSGANVLTF.

The chain carries TRBV7-7 and TRBJ2-2; 15 nucleotides align to TRBD2. Germline loops: CDR1 SSHAT, CDR2 FNYEAQ (reference sequence). This CDR3 is built from 19 residues. V trimming: 5 bases; J trimming: 0 bases; junction bases outside the gene matches: 7. The CDR3 is CASSPGTSGRSANTGELFF. CDR3 nucleotide sequence: TGTGCCAGCAGCCCCGGGACTAGCGGGAGGAGCGCGAACACCGGGGAGCTGTTTTTT.

The chain has TRBV18 and TRBJ2-3; D is unclear. Germline V gene sequence: CDR1 KGHSH, CDR2 LQKENI. Trimming left V 1 base short and J 0 bases short, with 11 bases between. The CDR3 has 16 amino acids. CDR3 loop: CASSPLPGSSTDTQYF. The CDR3 DNA follows: TGTGCCAGCTCACCACTTCCAGGTTCTAGCACAGATACGCAGTATTTT.

This clone was recorded only once. J is TRBJ2-2 and V is TRBV7-6; tentatively, D is TRBD1 (6 bases). V was trimmed by 5 bases and J by 5 bases, leaving 12 bases between them. The CDR3 has 14 residues. Germline CDR1 reads SGHVS; CDR2 reads FNYEAQ. This chain's CDR3 is CASSKPTGTGELFF. CDR3 coding DNA: TGTGCCAGCAGCAAGCCTACAGGGACCGGGGAGCTGTTTTTT.

The CDR3 nucleotides read TGTGCCAGCAGCTTAGGGGGACAGGGCCTAAATGAGCAGTTCTTC. It translates to CASSLGGQGLNEQFF. The chain uses TRBV5-4 and TRBJ2-1, with 9 bases that match TRBD1. Germline lookup yields CDR1 SGHNT and CDR2 YYREEE (reference sequence). V lost 2 bases to trimming and J lost 7 bases; unmatched junction nucleotides: 7. The CDR3 consists of 15 residues.

The chain is built from TRBV7-8 and TRBJ2-5; maybe TRBD1 (6 bases). Germline CDR1 SGHVS, CDR2 FQNEAQ. Deletions cut 5 bases from V and 5 bases from J, with 21 bases between. The CDR3 length is 16 residues. For the CDR3, the DNA is TGTGCCAGCAGCCCAGGGGTAGGGGTTACGGGGGAGACCCAGTACTTC. Translated, it gives CASSPGVGVTGETQYF.

V and J are TRBV7-9 and TRBJ2-3; D is undetermined. Looked up from germline, CDR1 is SEHNR and CDR2 is FQNEAQ (reference sequence). V lost 5 bases to trimming and J lost 5 bases, with 23 bases between them. The CDR3 spans 17 residues. The CDR3 region is CASSARLTSYLGDTQYF. The CDR3 region has the DNA TGTGCCAGCAGCGCTAGACTGACGAGTTATTTGGGAGATACGCAGTATTTT.